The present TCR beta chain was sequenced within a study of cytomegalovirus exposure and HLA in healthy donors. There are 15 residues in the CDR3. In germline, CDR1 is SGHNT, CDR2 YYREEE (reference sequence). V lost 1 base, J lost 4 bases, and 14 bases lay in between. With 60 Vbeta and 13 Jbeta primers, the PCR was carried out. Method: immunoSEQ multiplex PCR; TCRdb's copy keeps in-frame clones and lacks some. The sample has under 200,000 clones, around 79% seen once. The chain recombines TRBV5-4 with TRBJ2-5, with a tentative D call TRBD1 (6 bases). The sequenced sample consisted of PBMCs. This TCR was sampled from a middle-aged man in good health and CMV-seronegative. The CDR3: CASSLWGRGLETQYF. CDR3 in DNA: TGTGCCAGCAGCTTGTGGGGCAGGGGCTTAGAGACCCAGTACTTC.